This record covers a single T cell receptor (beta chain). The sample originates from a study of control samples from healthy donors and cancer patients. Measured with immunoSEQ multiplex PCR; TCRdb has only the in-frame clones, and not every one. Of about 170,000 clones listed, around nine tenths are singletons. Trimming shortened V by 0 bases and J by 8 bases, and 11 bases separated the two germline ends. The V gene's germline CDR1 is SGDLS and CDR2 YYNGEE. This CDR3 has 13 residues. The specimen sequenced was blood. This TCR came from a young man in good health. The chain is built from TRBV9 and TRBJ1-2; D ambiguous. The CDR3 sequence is CASSVGSGLGYTF. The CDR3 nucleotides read TGTGCCAGCAGCGTAGGGTCAGGATTAGGCTACACCTTC.